The 4 T cell receptor beta chains given below trace back to one sample, sequenced in a study of T cells after posttransplantation cyclophosphamide. Clones were read by immunoSEQ multiplex PCR, and TCRdb kept only the in-frame ones, dropping some. The sample has more than 12,000 clones; over 60% are singletons. Sequencing input: memory CD4+ T cells sorted from PBMCs. These receptors were taken from a man between 45 and 60 years old.

V and J are TRBV7-9 and TRBJ2-2; TRBD1 matches 10 bases. Germline CDR1 SEHNR, CDR2 FQNEAQ (reference sequence). V dropped 1 base and J dropped 5; count of bases not matched to a gene: 1. The CDR3 runs to 15 residues. The CDR3 DNA is TGTGCCAGCAGCTTAGGGGACAGGGGAACCGGGGAGCTGTTTTTT. This encodes CASSLGDRGTGELFF.

The genes are TRBV15 and TRBJ2-7; 12 nucleotides agree with TRBD2. Germline trimming cut 2 bases from V and 1 base from J; bases unmatched to any gene: 6. The CDR3 extends over 17 amino acids. CDR1 is LNHNV, CDR2 YYDKDF, per germline (reference sequence). The CDR3 protein is CATSRSLLAGGSYEQYF. Written as DNA, the CDR3 is TGTGCCACCAGCAGATCTCTCCTAGCGGGAGGGTCCTACGAGCAGTACTTC.

J is TRBJ2-1 and V is TRBV6-5; TRBD2 agrees at 10 bases. The CDR3 has 15 amino acids. Losses at the gene ends were 4 bases for V and 7 bases for J; bases not matched to a gene: 7. Germline CDR1 is MNHEY and CDR2 is SVGAGI. The CDR3 region has the DNA TGTGCCAGCAGTTCACTAGCGGGGCGTTATAATGAGCAGTTCTTC. Protein product: CASSSLAGRYNEQFF.

A few counts support this clone. The chain links TRBV15 to TRBJ1-1; D possibly corresponds to TRBD1 (6 bases). Germline CDR1 is LNHNV and CDR2 is YYDKDF (reference sequence). The CDR3 consists of 15 residues. V shed 1 base and J shed 2 bases, with 11 bases lying between them. The chain's CDR3 is CATSRGQVLNTEAFF. In DNA, the CDR3 is TGTGCCACCAGCAGAGGACAGGTCTTAAACACTGAAGCTTTCTTT.